This entry lists 9 T cell receptor beta chains sequenced from one sample in a study of Ad26.COV2.S vaccination and SARS-CoV-2 variants. Produced via immunoSEQ multiplex PCR; TCRdb's table is partial and in-frame only. The sample contains about 460,000 clones, about nine tenths of which appear only once. Treatment of the sample: about 20 received Ad26.COV2.S at low or high dose, single or two shots; five or six received placebo; per-sample allocation not given. Collection of samples fell on day 63 after the first vaccine or placebo injection. This specimen was peripheral blood, taken in a trial of Ad26.COV2.S vaccine versus placebo. These receptor sequences come from a person between 18 and 59 years old who received the Ad26.COV2.S COVID-19 vaccine or a placebo.

V and J are TRBV10-2 and TRBJ1-5; D is unresolved. This CDR3 contains 15 residues. Germline CDR1 WSHSY, CDR2 SAAADI. V lost 5 bases, J lost 2 bases, and 13 bases lay in between. As DNA, the CDR3 is TGCGCCAGCAGTTTGGTCTCTTCGGGCAATCAGCCCCAGCATTTT. Amino acid sequence: CASSLVSSGNQPQHF.

The chain has TRBV19 and TRBJ2-1, with TRBD1 matching 7 bases. The germline V gene has CDR1 LNHDA and CDR2 SQIVND (reference sequence). The V segment lost 7 bases and the J segment 7 bases; nucleotides outside the gene matches: 10. There are 14 residues in the CDR3. In nucleotides, the CDR3 is TGTGCCAGTACCCAAGACAGGGTCGGGAATGAGCAGTTCTTC. Translation: CASTQDRVGNEQFF.

This chain uses TRBV2 with TRBJ1-6; TRBD1 is a possible D gene (5 bases). Trimming stripped 1 base from V and 10 bases from J, with 8 bases between. From germline, CDR1 is SNHLY and CDR2 FYNNEI. The CDR3 runs 13 residues. CDR3 in amino acids: CASSEGGSSPLHF. The CDR3 bases are TGTGCCAGCAGTGAAGGGGGCAGCTCACCCCTCCACTTT.

V and J are TRBV12-3 or TRBV12-4 and TRBJ1-2; 7 bases match TRBD1. The CDR3 extends over 13 amino acids. J gave up 7 bases and V 3 bases, and 5 bases lay outside the gene matches. CDR3 amino acids: CASSLDRMFGYTF. In DNA form, the CDR3 reads TGTGCCAGCAGTTTGGACAGGATGTTTGGCTACACCTTC.

In DNA, the CDR3 is TGTGCCAGCAGTTACTCAACAGGGGCCGCCAAAAACATTCAGTACTTC. It encodes CASSYSTGAAKNIQYF. The gene calls are TRBV6-5 and TRBJ2-4; 7 positions match TRBD1. Germline-derived CDR1 and CDR2 are MNHEY and SVGAGI. This CDR3 region has 16 residues. V gave up 0 bases and J gave up 1 base; unmatched junction bases: 3.

This sequence joins TRBV19 and TRBJ2-1; TRBD2 matches at 7 bases. Unmatched junction bases numbered 15, after V lost 6 bases and J lost 7 bases. The CDR3 spans 16 residues. The germline CDR1 and CDR2 sequences are LNHDA and SQIVND (reference sequence). CDR3 sequence: CASSKHRGEVRNEQFF. The CDR3 nucleotides read TGTGCCAGTAGCAAACATCGGGGGGAAGTGAGAAATGAGCAGTTCTTC.

This chain joins TRBV5-4 and TRBJ1-2; D might be TRBD1 (5 bases). The CDR3 spans 12 residues. Germline-derived CDR1 and CDR2 are SGHNT and YYREEE (reference sequence). Trimming took 1 base from V and 7 from J, leaving 8 bases between them. The CDR3, as DNA: TGTGCCAGCAGCTTGATCGGGGGTGGCTACACCTTC. Protein sequence: CASSLIGGGYTF.

This chain uses TRBV28 with TRBJ1-1; 8 bases are a match to TRBD1. Looked up from germline, CDR1 is MDHEN and CDR2 is SYDVKM. The CDR3 loop spans 14 amino acids. V lost 1 base and J lost 4; bases outside the gene matches: 2. The CDR3 DNA reads as TGTGCCAGCAGTTTATATACAGGGGGCACTGAAGCTTTCTTT. This gives the protein CASSLYTGGTEAFF.

The genes are TRBV28 and TRBJ2-2; D remains ambiguous. Germline loops: CDR1 MDHEN, CDR2 SYDVKM. Trimming pared 7 bases from V and 6 bases from J, leaving 18 bases between. The CDR3 extends over 15 amino acids. CDR3 nucleotide sequence: TGTGCCAGCACCCTCACCCGACTCCCGCCCGGGGAGCTGTTTTTT. Amino acid sequence: CASTLTRLPPGELFF.